The 16 T cell receptor beta chains below were found in one sample sequenced in a study of blood T cell repertoires in COVID-19. Profiled with immunoSEQ multiplex PCR; TCRdb holds only in-frame clones, not every one. The sample holds approximately 190,000 clones, 75% to 85% seen once. Sequencing was carried out using peripheral blood. These TCRs come from a man in his 60s with acute or convalescent COVID-19.

This clone occurred a few times. The chain is built from TRBV25-1 and TRBJ2-1, with D possibly TRBD2 on 7 matching bases. The CDR3 is made up of 15 amino acids. Germline assignment: CDR1 MGHDK and CDR2 SYGVNS. The V gene lost 3 bases and the J gene lost 1 base, with 10 bases spanning the gap. This chain's CDR3 is CASSDGGPSYNEQFF. The CDR3 coding sequence is TGTGCCAGCAGTGACGGGGGGCCTTCCTACAATGAGCAGTTCTTC.

This clone has a single count. The rearrangement uses TRBV10-2 and TRBJ2-1; 10 bases match TRBD2. The V and J ends lost 7 bases and 7 bases, in that order; junction bases with no gene match: 13. This CDR3 comprises 16 residues. The germline CDR1 and CDR2 sequences are WSHSY and SAAADI. In nucleotides, the CDR3 is TGCGCCAGCAACTCCGCCCTAGCGGGAGTGGGTAATGAGCAGTTCTTC. The encoded protein is CASNSALAGVGNEQFF.

V usage is TRBV11-2 and J usage is TRBJ2-2; D is possibly TRBD1 (6 bases). The V gene lost 2 bases and the J gene lost 1 base, with 20 bases spanning the gap. Germline values: CDR1 SGHAT, CDR2 FQNNGV. The CDR3 totals 19 residues. As DNA, the CDR3 is TGTGCCAGCAGCTTAAGGGGTCTAGGACAGATTAAGAACACCGGGGAGCTGTTTTTT. The encoded protein is CASSLRGLGQIKNTGELFF.

This clone has more than one count but fewer than ten. This chain connects TRBV5-1 to TRBJ2-1; 8 bases fit TRBD2. The CDR3 spans 15 residues. CDR1 SGHRS and CDR2 YFSETQ come from the germline V gene. The trim removed 4 bases at V and 2 bases at J, leaving 5 bases unmatched. The CDR3 DNA is TGCGCCAGCAGCCCAACAGCGGGGGCCTACAATGAGCAGTTCTTC. It is translated as CASSPTAGAYNEQFF.

The genes are TRBV25-1 and TRBJ1-6; D is uncertain. V shed 5 bases and J shed 7 bases, with 9 bases lying between them. The length of the CDR3 is 13 residues. The germline V gene has CDR1 MGHDK and CDR2 SYGVNS. CDR3 loop: CASSWEENSPLHF. In DNA, the CDR3 is TGTGCCAGCAGTTGGGAGGAGAATTCACCCCTCCACTTT.

V is TRBV12-5 and J is TRBJ2-7, with D perhaps matching TRBD1 (6 bases). Germline V lookup: CDR1 LGHNT, CDR2 FRNRAP. The V end lost 5 bases, the J end lost 3 bases, and 14 bases lay between the germline ends. The CDR3 length is 14 residues. CDR3 bases: TGTGCTAGTGGTCCGGCCCCGGACAGCTACGAGCAGTACTTC. It specifies CASGPAPDSYEQYF.

J is TRBJ1-5 and V is TRBV2, with 11 bases identical to TRBD1. This CDR3 is built from 14 residues. The ends lost 4 bases at V and 7 bases at J; junction bases unmatched: 3. Per the germline V gene, CDR1 is SNHLY and CDR2 is FYNNEI. For the CDR3, the DNA is TGTGCCAGCAGTGGGACAGGGGGCCGGCAGCCCCAGCATTTT. It specifies CASSGTGGRQPQHF.

V usage is TRBV24-1 and J usage is TRBJ1-1; D possibly corresponds to TRBD1 (5 bases). This CDR3 contains 15 residues. Germline CDR1 is KGHDR and CDR2 is SFDVKD. Trimming left V 3 bases short and J 5 bases short, with 15 bases between. In nucleotides, the CDR3 is TGTGCCACCAGTGATGGGGCTCGTGGGGGGACTGAAGCTTTCTTT. This gives the protein CATSDGARGGTEAFF.

This rearrangement joins TRBV5-6 to TRBJ1-1, with 7 bases identical to TRBD1. The length of the CDR3 is 13 residues. Trimming cost V 2 bases and J 7 bases; bases outside gene matches: 5. The V gene's germline CDR1 is SGHDT and CDR2 YYEEEE. The CDR3 sequence: CASSFGGDSEAFF. In nucleotides, the CDR3 is TGTGCCAGCAGCTTCGGAGGGGACAGTGAAGCTTTCTTT. The whole variable domain, remainder taken from reference TRBV5-6 and TRBJ1-1, is DAGVTQSPTHLIKTRGQQVTLRCSPKSGHDTVSWYQQALGQGPQFIFQYYEEEERQRGNFPDRFSGHQFPNYSSELNVNALLLGDSALYLCASSFGGDSEAFFGQGTRLTVV.

The chain employs TRBV2 and TRBJ2-1, with TRBD2 identical over 10 bases. The germline gives CDR1 SNHLY, CDR2 FYNNEI. J was trimmed by 3 bases and V by 6 bases; bases with no gene match: 14. CDR3 length: 18 amino acids. CDR3 amino acids: CASRRRGLAGASYNEQFF. CDR3 in DNA: TGTGCCAGCAGGAGGAGAGGGCTAGCGGGAGCGAGCTACAATGAGCAGTTCTTC. The variable domain in full, completed from reference TRBV2 and TRBJ2-1, reads EPEVTQTPSHQVTQMGQEVILRCVPISNHLYFYWYRQILGQKVEFLVSFYNNEISEKSEIFDDQFSVERPDGSNFTLKIRSTKLEDSAMYFCASRRRGLAGASYNEQFFGPGTRLTVL.

In its sample, this clone was seen once. The chain links TRBV3-1 (or the pseudogene TRBV3-2) to TRBJ2-5; 7 nucleotides line up with TRBD2. The length of the CDR3 is 16 residues. V was pared by 0 bases and J by 4 bases, with 8 bases of the junction left unmatched. CDR1 and CDR2 from the germline V gene are LGHDT and YNNKEL (reference sequence). CDR3 in DNA: TGTGCCAGCAGCCAAGAGGGAGGGGATCGGGGAGAGACCCAGTACTTC. It is translated as CASSQEGGDRGETQYF.

CDR3 protein: CASSLGVAGLHNEQFF. DNA of the CDR3: TGCGCCAGCAGCTTGGGCGTAGCGGGATTGCACAATGAGCAGTTCTTC. V is TRBV5-1 and J is TRBJ2-1; TRBD2 matches at 8 bases. The V gene's germline CDR1 is SGHRS and CDR2 YFSETQ. Trimming took 0 bases from V and 5 from J; bases not matched to a gene: 7. The CDR3 covers 16 residues.

The rearrangement joins TRBV27 to TRBJ2-7; TRBD1 matches at 7 bases. The V gene's germline CDR1 is MNHEY and CDR2 SMNVEV (reference sequence). CDR3 length: 15 residues. J lost 2 bases, V lost 3 bases, and 7 bases had no gene match. CDR3 amino acids: CASSFSPDRAYEQYF. DNA for the CDR3: TGTGCCAGCAGTTTCTCTCCTGACAGGGCCTACGAGCAGTACTTC.

This chain uses TRBV7-2 with TRBJ1-1; tentative D call: TRBD1 (5 bases). CDR1 SGHTA and CDR2 FQGNSA come from the germline V gene. V was pared by 5 bases and J by 1 base, with 8 bases between. The CDR3 is made up of 13 amino acids. CDR3 in DNA: TGTGCCAGCAGCCCCGGACAGAACACTGAAGCTTTCTTT. It codes for CASSPGQNTEAFF.

The chain recombines TRBV18 with TRBJ1-5; 9 bases map to TRBD1. The germline gives CDR1 KGHSH, CDR2 LQKENI. The V and J ends lost 3 bases and 7 bases, in that order; junction bases with no gene match: 4. The length of the CDR3 is 14 residues. CDR3 in DNA: TGTGCCAGCTCACCGGGACAGGGCCTACAGCCCCAGCATTTT. Its translation: CASSPGQGLQPQHF.

CDR3 sequence (DNA): TGTGCCAGCAGCACAGGACTAGCGGAGGGGGCAGATACGCAGTATTTT. Its translation: CASSTGLAEGADTQYF. The chain has TRBV7-3 and TRBJ2-3; 10 bases agree with TRBD2. The CDR3 has 16 residues. V dropped 5 bases and J dropped 4; count of bases not matched to a gene: 9. The V gene's germline CDR1 is SGHTA and CDR2 FQGTGA.